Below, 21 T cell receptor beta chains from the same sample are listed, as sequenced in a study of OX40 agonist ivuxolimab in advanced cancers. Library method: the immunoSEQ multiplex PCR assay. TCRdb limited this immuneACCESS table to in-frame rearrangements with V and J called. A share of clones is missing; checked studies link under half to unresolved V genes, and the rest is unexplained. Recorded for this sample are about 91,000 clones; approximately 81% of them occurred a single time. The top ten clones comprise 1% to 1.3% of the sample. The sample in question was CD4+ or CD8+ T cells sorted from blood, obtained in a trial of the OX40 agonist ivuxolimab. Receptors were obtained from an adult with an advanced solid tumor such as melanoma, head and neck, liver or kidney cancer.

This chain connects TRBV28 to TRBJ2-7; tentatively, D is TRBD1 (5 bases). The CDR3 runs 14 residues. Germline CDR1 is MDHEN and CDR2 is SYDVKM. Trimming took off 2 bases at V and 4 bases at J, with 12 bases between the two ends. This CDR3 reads CASSLNYRIYEQYV. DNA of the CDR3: TGTGCCAGCAGTTTAAACTACAGGATATACGAGCAGTACGTC.

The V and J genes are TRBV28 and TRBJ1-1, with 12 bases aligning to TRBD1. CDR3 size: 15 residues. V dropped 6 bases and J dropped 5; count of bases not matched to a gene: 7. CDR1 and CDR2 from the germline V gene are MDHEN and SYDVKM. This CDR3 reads CASSSGQGARTEAFF. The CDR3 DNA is TGTGCCAGCAGCTCGGGACAGGGGGCAAGGACTGAAGCTTTCTTT.

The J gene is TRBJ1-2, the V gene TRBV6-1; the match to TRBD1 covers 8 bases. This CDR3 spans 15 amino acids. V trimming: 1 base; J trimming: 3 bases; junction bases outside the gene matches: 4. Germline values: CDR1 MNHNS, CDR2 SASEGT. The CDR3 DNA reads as TGTGCCAGCAGTGAAGGGACAGGGTGGGACTATGGCTACACCTTC. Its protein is CASSEGTGWDYGYTF.

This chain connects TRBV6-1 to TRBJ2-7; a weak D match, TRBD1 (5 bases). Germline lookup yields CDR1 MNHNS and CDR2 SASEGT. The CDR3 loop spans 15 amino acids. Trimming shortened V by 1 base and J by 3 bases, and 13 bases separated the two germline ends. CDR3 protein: CASSEGTPNYYEQYV. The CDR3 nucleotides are TGTGCCAGCAGTGAAGGGACACCAAATTACTACGAGCAGTACGTC.

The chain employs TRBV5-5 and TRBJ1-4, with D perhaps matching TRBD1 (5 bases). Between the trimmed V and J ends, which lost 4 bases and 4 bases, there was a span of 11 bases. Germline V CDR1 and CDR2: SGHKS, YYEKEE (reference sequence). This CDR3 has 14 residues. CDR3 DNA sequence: TGTGCCAGCAGCCGGGACGTCCGTAATGAAAAACTGTTTTTT. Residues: CASSRDVRNEKLFF.

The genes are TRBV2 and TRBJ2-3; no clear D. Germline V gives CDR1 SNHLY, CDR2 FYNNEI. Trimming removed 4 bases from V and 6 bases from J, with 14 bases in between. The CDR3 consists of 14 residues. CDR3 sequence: CASSGVKTSDTQYF. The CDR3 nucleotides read TGTGCCAGCAGTGGGGTTAAGACCAGCGATACGCAGTATTTT.

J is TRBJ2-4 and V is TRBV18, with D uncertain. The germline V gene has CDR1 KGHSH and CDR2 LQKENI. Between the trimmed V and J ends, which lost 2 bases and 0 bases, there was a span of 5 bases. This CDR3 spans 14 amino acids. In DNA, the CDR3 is TGTGCCAGCTCACCAGACTTAGCCAAAAACATTCAGTACTTC. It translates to CASSPDLAKNIQYF. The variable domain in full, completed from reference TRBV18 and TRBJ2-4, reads NAGVMQNPRHLVRRRGQEARLRCSPMKGHSHVYWYRQLPEEGLKFMVYLQKENIIDESGMPKERFSAEFPKEGPSILRIQQVVRGDSAAYFCASSPDLAKNIQYFGAGTRLSVL.

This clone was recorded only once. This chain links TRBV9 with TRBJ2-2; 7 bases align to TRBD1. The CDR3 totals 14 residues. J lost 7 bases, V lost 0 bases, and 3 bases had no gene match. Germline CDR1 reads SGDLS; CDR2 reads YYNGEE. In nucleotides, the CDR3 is TGTGCCAGCAGCGTAGCTCAGGGGGTCGGGGAGCTGTTTTTT. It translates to CASSVAQGVGELFF.

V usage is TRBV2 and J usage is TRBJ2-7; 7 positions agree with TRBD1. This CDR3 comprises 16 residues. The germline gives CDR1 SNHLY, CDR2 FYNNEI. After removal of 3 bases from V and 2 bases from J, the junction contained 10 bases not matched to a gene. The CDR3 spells CASSEDKQGWAYEQYF. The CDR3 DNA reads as TGTGCCAGCAGTGAGGATAAACAGGGGTGGGCCTACGAGCAGTACTTC.

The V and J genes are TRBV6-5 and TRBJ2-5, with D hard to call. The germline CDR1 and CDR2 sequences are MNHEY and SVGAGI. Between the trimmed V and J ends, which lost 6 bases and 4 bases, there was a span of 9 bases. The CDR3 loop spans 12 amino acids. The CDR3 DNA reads TGTGCCAGCAGGGCGGACGGAGAGACCCAGTACTTC. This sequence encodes CASRADGETQYF.

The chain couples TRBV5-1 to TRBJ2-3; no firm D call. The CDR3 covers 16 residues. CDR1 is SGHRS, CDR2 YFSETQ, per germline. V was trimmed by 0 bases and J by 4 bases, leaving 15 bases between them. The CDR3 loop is CASSLVPAWLSDTQYF. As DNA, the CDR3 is TGCGCCAGCAGCTTGGTCCCAGCGTGGTTATCAGATACGCAGTATTTT.

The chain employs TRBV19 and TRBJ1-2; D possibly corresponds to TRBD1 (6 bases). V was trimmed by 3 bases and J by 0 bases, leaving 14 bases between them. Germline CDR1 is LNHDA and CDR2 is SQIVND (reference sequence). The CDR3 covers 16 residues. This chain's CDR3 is CASSMEGGIANYGYTF. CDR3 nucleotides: TGTGCCAGTAGTATGGAGGGGGGGATTGCTAACTATGGCTACACCTTC. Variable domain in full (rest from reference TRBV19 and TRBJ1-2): DGGITQSPKYLFRKEGQNVTLSCEQNLNHDAMYWYRQDPGQGLRLIYYSQIVNDFQKGDIAEGYSVSREKKESFPLTVTSAQKNPTAFYLCASSMEGGIANYGYTFGSGTRLTVV.

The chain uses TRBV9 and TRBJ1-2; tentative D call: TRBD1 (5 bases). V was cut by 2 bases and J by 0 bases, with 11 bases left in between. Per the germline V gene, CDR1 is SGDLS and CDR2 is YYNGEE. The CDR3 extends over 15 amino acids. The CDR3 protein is CASSVGTGANYGYTF. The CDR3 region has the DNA TGTGCCAGCAGCGTCGGGACGGGAGCTAACTATGGCTACACCTTC.

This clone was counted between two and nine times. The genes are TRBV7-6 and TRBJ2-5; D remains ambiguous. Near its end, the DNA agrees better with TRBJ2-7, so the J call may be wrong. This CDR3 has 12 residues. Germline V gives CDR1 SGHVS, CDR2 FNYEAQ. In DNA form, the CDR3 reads TGTGCCAGCAGCTTAAAAGGGATCGAGCAGTACTTC. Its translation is CASSLKGIEQYF.

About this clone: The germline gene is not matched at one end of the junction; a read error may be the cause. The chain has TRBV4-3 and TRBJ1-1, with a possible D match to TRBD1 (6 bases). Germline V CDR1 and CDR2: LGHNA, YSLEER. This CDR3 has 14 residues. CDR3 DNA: TGCGCCAGCGGCCAAGTGGAGGGGGTGACTGAAGCTTTCTTT. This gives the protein CASGQVEGVTEAFF.

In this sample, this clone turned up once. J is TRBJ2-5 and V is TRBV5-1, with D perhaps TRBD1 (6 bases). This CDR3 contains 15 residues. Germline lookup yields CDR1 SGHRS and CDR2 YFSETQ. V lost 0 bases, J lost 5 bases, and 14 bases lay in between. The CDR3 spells CASSLGTGSEETQYF. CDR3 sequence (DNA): TGCGCCAGCAGCTTGGGTACAGGGAGCGAGGAGACCCAGTACTTC.

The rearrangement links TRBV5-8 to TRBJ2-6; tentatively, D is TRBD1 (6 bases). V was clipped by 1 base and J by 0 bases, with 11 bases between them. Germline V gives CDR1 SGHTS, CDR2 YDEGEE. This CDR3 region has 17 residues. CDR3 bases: TGTGCCAGCAGCTTGCGGGGACAAAGCTCTGGGGCCAACGTCCTGACTTTC. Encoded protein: CASSLRGQSSGANVLTF.

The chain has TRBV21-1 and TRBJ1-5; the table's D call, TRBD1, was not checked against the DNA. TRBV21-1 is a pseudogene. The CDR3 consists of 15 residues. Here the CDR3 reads CASSKALRGNQPQHF. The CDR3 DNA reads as TGTGCCAGCAGCAAAGCCCTTAGGGGGAATCAGCCCCAGCATTTT.

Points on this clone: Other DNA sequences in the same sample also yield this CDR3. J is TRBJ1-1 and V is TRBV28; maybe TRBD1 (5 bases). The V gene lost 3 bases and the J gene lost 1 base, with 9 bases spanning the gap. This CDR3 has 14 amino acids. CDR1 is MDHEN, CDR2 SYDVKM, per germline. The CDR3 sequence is CASSLGGENTEAFF. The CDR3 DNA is TGTGCCAGCAGTTTGGGGGGGGAGAACACTGAAGCTTTCTTT.

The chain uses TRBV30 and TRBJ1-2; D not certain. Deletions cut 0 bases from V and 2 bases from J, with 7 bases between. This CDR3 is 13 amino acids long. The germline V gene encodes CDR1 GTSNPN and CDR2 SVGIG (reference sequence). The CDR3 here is CAWSVGKNYGYTF. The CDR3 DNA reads TGTGCCTGGAGTGTAGGCAAGAACTATGGCTACACCTTC.

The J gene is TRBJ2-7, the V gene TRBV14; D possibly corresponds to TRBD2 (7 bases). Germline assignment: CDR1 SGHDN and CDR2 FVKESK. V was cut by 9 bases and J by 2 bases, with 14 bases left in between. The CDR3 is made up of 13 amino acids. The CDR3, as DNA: TGTGCCAGTCCGAGGGGGGGGGCCTACGAGCAGTACGTC. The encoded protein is CASPRGGAYEQYV.